The 2 T cell receptor beta chains given below trace back to one sample, sequenced in a study of control samples from healthy donors and cancer patients. Clones were read by immunoSEQ multiplex PCR, and TCRdb kept only the in-frame ones, dropping some. The table has about 140,000 clones, roughly nine tenths seen once. Sequenced input: blood. Receptors originate from a man aged 30-40 years in good health.

CDR3 nucleotides: TGCGCCAGCAGCCAAGACGCAGACGCTAACTATGGCTACACCTTC. Its translation: CASSQDADANYGYTF. The chain recombines TRBV4-3 with TRBJ1-2; D unresolved. V shed 0 bases and J shed 0 bases, with 8 bases lying between them. The CDR3 sequence is 15 residues long. Per germline, CDR1 LGHNA and CDR2 YSLEER.

The rearrangement joins TRBV7-8 to TRBJ1-6; the D is unclear. CDR1 SGHVS and CDR2 FQNEAQ come from the germline V gene. Trimming removed 4 bases at V and 10 bases at J, with 17 bases between. CDR3 length: 15 amino acids. The CDR3 reads CASSSHYGTGSPLHF. The CDR3 coding sequence is TGTGCCAGCAGCTCCCACTACGGTACTGGGTCACCCCTCCACTTT.